What follows is one T cell receptor (beta chain) and its context. The antigen is not known. V was trimmed by 7 bases and J by 0 bases, leaving 6 bases between them. The CDR3 covers 13 residues. The germline V gene has CDR1 SGHVS and CDR2 FNYEAQ. This sample was taken from a study of long-term antiretroviral therapy in people with HIV. Study-level findings and limits: Clones that expanded before ART (that is, prior to treatment) dominated the repertoire at all time points.

A v3.0 immunoSEQ assay was performed at survey level. Method: immunoSEQ multiplex PCR; TCRdb's copy keeps in-frame clones and lacks some. The sample comprises around 17,000 clones, about 86% of which are singletons, and 7% to 9% rests with the top ten. The chain employs TRBV7-6 and TRBJ2-2, with D unresolved. This sequence was found in a man between 18 and 29 years old with HIV. The sample was unsorted PBMCs, taken 0.1 years after starting antiretroviral therapy. CDR3: CASNPPNTGELFF. The CDR3 region has the DNA TGTGCCAGCAATCCACCGAACACCGGGGAGCTGTTTTTT.